This TCR beta chain was documented in a study of T cells in Graves' hyperthyroidism and ophthalmopathy. Study in general: Any treatment followed the collection of peripheral blood at initial diagnosis. The study's findings and limits: Most expanded thyroid clonotypes above 0.001 recurred in blood.

This CDR3 has 13 amino acids. Germline assignment: CDR1 MNHEY and CDR2 SVGEGT. The V end lost 2 bases, the J end lost 6 bases, and 11 bases lay between the germline ends. TCR beta CDR3 sequences were amplified from RNA transcripts. With the HTBI primer set, the TCR CDR3 went through a first round of RT-PCR. MiXCR was run by TCRdb on the multiplex PCR reads, yielding one entry per CDR3 protein. In the table there are roughly 500,000 distinct CDR3 sequences, around 22% of which are singletons. The table lists this clonotype with many counts. Its antigen is unknown. The TCR comes from a woman in her twenties or thirties with Graves' ophthalmopathy. Specimen: blood. The chain employs TRBV6-2 or TRBV6-3 and TRBJ2-7; perhaps D is TRBD1 or TRBD2 (7 bases each). The CDR3 here is CASSYGEGAEQYF. In DNA form, the CDR3 reads TGTGCCAGCAGTTACGGGGAGGGGGCCGAGCAGTACTTC.